One and the same sample provided the 11 T cell receptor beta chains below, sequenced in a study of blood T cell repertoires in COVID-19. Produced via immunoSEQ multiplex PCR; TCRdb's table is partial and in-frame only. The table records about 81,000 clones, around 90% of them present only once. Specimen: peripheral blood. The source of these receptors is an elderly woman with acute or convalescent COVID-19.

The chain couples TRBV30 to TRBJ2-5, with a possible D match to TRBD2 (6 bases). This CDR3 comprises 14 residues. Germline CDR1 reads GTSNPN; CDR2 reads SVGIG (reference sequence). V gave up 4 bases and J gave up 5 bases, with 17 bases separating them. The DNA for the CDR3 is TGTGCCTGGACCCCCCTGGAGGGAACGGAGACCCAGTACTTC. Protein: CAWTPLEGTETQYF.

J is TRBJ1-2 and V is TRBV18; 10 positions match TRBD1. Germline V gives CDR1 KGHSH, CDR2 LQKENI. The V segment lost 3 bases and the J segment 1 base; nucleotides outside the gene matches: 2. The CDR3 covers 15 residues. CDR3 loop: CASSPTGGNNYGYTF. The CDR3 DNA is TGTGCCAGCTCACCGACAGGGGGCAATAACTATGGCTACACCTTC.

The rearrangement joins TRBV19 to TRBJ1-4, with 8 bases lining up with TRBD1. Germline assignment: CDR1 LNHDA and CDR2 SQIVND (reference sequence). The CDR3 runs to 15 residues. After removal of 5 bases from V and 7 bases from J, the junction contained 9 bases not matched to a gene. Here the CDR3 reads CASSLGQGDREKLFF. The CDR3 region has the DNA TGTGCCAGTAGTCTCGGACAGGGCGATCGTGAAAAACTGTTTTTT.

The rearrangement joins TRBV7-9 to TRBJ1-1; D ambiguous. The V and J ends lost 5 bases and 1 base respectively, with 11 bases between them. The CDR3 has 14 amino acids. Germline V gene lookup returns CDR1 SEHNR and CDR2 FQNEAQ (reference sequence). The CDR3 region is CASSALRGNTEAFF. CDR3 sequence (DNA): TGTGCCAGCAGCGCTCTACGGGGGAACACTGAAGCTTTCTTT.

This chain uses TRBV4-2 with TRBJ2-6, with 7 bases identical to TRBD2. After removal of 1 base from V and 2 bases from J, the junction contained 5 bases not matched to a gene. This CDR3 has 17 residues. Germline loops: CDR1 LGHNA, CDR2 YNFKEQ. CDR3 residues: CASSQVRGLTGANVLTF. In DNA form, the CDR3 reads TGTGCCAGCAGCCAAGTCCGGGGACTAACTGGGGCCAACGTCCTGACTTTC.

The chain uses TRBV2 and TRBJ2-3, with a tentative D call TRBD2 (6 bases). Trimming took off 6 bases at V and 4 bases at J, with 23 bases between the two ends. The CDR3 consists of 17 residues. Per the germline V gene, CDR1 is SNHLY and CDR2 is FYNNEI. The CDR3 loop is CASRAVQASPGADTQYF. Here the CDR3 DNA reads TGTGCCAGCAGAGCCGTTCAGGCGAGTCCGGGGGCAGATACGCAGTATTTT.

In this sample, this clone turned up a few times. The rearrangement links TRBV7-2 to TRBJ2-2; 10 positions match TRBD2. The CDR3 is made up of 15 amino acids. From germline, CDR1 is SGHTA and CDR2 FQGNSA. V trimming: 5 bases; J trimming: 3 bases; junction bases outside the gene matches: 3. CDR3 sequence reads: CASSPLAGDTGELFF. DNA for the CDR3: TGTGCCAGCAGCCCCCTAGCGGGAGACACCGGGGAGCTGTTTTTT.

The CDR3 DNA sequence: TGTGCCAGTAGTCTTCAGGGGACTAGCGGGACCGTTTCCTACGAGCAGTACTTC. Translated: CASSLQGTSGTVSYEQYF. This sequence joins TRBV19 and TRBJ2-7; 13 positions match TRBD2. Trimming at V came to 5 bases and at J to 1 base, leaving 11 bases not matched to a gene. Germline values: CDR1 LNHDA, CDR2 SQIVND (reference sequence). The CDR3 runs 18 residues.

The chain carries TRBV7-8 and TRBJ2-1, with 9 positions matching TRBD2. This CDR3 region has 17 residues. The V and J ends lost 0 bases and 6 bases, in that order; junction bases with no gene match: 9. Germline V gene sequence: CDR1 SGHVS, CDR2 FQNEAQ. The CDR3 loop reads CASSLASGRIVFNEQFF. The CDR3 region has the DNA TGTGCCAGCAGCTTAGCTAGCGGGAGAATCGTGTTCAATGAGCAGTTCTTC.

The table lists this clone with a few counts. V usage is TRBV5-4 and J usage is TRBJ2-1; no clear D. This CDR3 has 14 amino acids. Trimming removed 4 bases at V and 0 bases at J, with 8 bases between. Germline V lookup: CDR1 SGHNT, CDR2 YYREEE (reference sequence). CDR3 protein: CASSRRSSYNEQFF. CDR3 coding DNA: TGTGCCAGCAGCCGAAGGAGCTCCTACAATGAGCAGTTCTTC. Filled out from reference TRBV5-4 and TRBJ2-1, the complete variable domain reads ETGVTQSPTHLIKTRGQQVTLRCSSQSGHNTVSWYQQALGQGPQFIFQYYREEENGRGNFPPRFSGLQFPNYSSELNVNALELDDSALYLCASSRRSSYNEQFFGPGTRLTVL.

This rearrangement joins TRBV11-2 to TRBJ1-2, with a possible D match to TRBD1 (6 bases). This CDR3 has 16 residues. V was cut by 3 bases and J by 7 bases, with 21 bases left in between. Germline loops: CDR1 SGHAT, CDR2 FQNNGV. The CDR3 region is CASSFVFAGTPSGYTF. The CDR3 DNA reads as TGTGCCAGCAGCTTCGTTTTTGCCGGGACACCTTCTGGCTACACCTTC.